The 30 T cell receptor beta chains below were found in one sample sequenced in a study of T cells in Graves' hyperthyroidism and ophthalmopathy. RNA transcripts gave rise to amplified TCR beta CDR3 regions. First-round RT-PCR targeting the TCR CDR3 was performed with the HTBI primer set. From the multiplex PCR reads, TCRdb called clonotypes with MiXCR, one entry per CDR3 protein. This table has 480,000 or so distinct CDR3 sequences, 40% to 50% appearing once. The specimen sequenced was peripheral blood or thyroid tissue (not recorded which). The receptors were sampled from an adult woman with Graves' disease, either hyperthyroidism or ophthalmopathy (not recorded which).

The CDR3 loop reads CASSQQGRGAYEQYF. The CDR3 coding sequence is TGCGCCAGCAGCCAACAGGGGAGGGGAGCCTACGAGCAGTACTTC. The chain employs TRBV4-1 and TRBJ2-7, with D possibly matching TRBD2 (7 bases). Trimming shortened V by 2 bases and J by 2 bases, and 13 bases separated the two germline ends. Germline CDR1 and CDR2: MGHRA and YSYEKL. The CDR3 loop spans 15 amino acids.

This sequence joins TRBV29-1 and TRBJ2-7, with D possibly matching TRBD1 (5 bases). CDR1 is SQVTM, CDR2 ANQGSEA, per germline. This CDR3 has 13 amino acids. Trimming shortened V by 8 bases and J by 0 bases, and 14 bases separated the two germline ends. The DNA of the CDR3 is TGCAGCTTAGAATCTAGGGGCTCCTACGAGCAGTACTTC. This gives the protein CSLESRGSYEQYF.

This clonotype turned up a few times. The J gene is TRBJ2-2, the V gene TRBV12-3 or TRBV12-4, with D hard to call. Trimming removed 5 bases at V and 5 bases at J, with 6 bases between. The CDR3 is made up of 12 amino acids. The CDR3 nucleotides are TGTGCCAGCAGTCTGTGGACCGGGGAGCTGTTTTTT. As protein: CASSLWTGELFF.

The chain links TRBV5-1 to TRBJ1-4; unclear D gene. In germline, CDR1 is SGHRS, CDR2 YFSETQ. V lost 2 bases, J lost 3 bases, and 8 bases lay in between. The CDR3 totals 14 residues. The CDR3 sequence: CASSFGVANEKLFF. The DNA for the CDR3 is TGCGCCAGCAGCTTTGGGGTAGCTAATGAAAAACTGTTTTTT.

Only a few counts were recorded for this clonotype. The chain links TRBV15 to TRBJ1-2; unclear D gene. This CDR3 is built from 13 residues. The V gene lost 3 bases and the J gene lost 8 bases, with 13 bases spanning the gap. CDR1 is LNHNV and CDR2 is YYDKDF in the germline V gene (reference sequence). In DNA, the CDR3 is TGTGCCACCAGCAGGCCTAACGACTTCGGCTACACCTTC. It encodes CATSRPNDFGYTF.

This clonotype has a handful of counts. V gene TRBV28 combines with J gene TRBJ2-5; D may correspond to TRBD1 or TRBD2 (5 bases each). This CDR3 is 14 amino acids long. V shed 3 bases and J shed 3 bases, with 11 bases lying between them. Germline lookup yields CDR1 MDHEN and CDR2 SYDVKM. Written as DNA, the CDR3 is TGTGCCAGCAGTTTGAGGGGAACTGAAGAGACCCAGTACTTC. It translates to CASSLRGTEETQYF. Drawing the rest from reference TRBV28 and TRBJ2-5, the complete variable domain is DVKVTQSSRYLVKRTGEKVFLECVQDMDHENMFWYRQDPGLGLRLIYFSYDVKMKEKGDIPEGYSVSREKKERFSLILESASTNQTSMYLCASSLRGTEETQYFGPGTRLLVL.

The CDR3 sequence is CSVRREGTGGPAFF. The CDR3 bases are TGCAGCGTCCGGAGAGAGGGAACAGGGGGCCCGGCTTTCTTT. The J gene is TRBJ1-1, the V gene TRBV29-1, with TRBD1 matching over 9 bases. The germline V gene has CDR1 SQVTM and CDR2 ANQGSEA. V lost 6 bases, J lost 11 bases, and 16 bases stayed unmatched. This CDR3 contains 14 residues.

The genes are TRBV29-1 and TRBJ2-7, with 7 bases fitting TRBD1. This CDR3 is 12 amino acids long. Germline assignment: CDR1 SQVTM and CDR2 ANQGSEA. With V trimmed by 8 bases and J by 3 bases, 7 bases remained unmatched. This chain's CDR3 is CSYRDSYYEQYF. The DNA of the CDR3 is TGCAGCTACCGGGACAGCTACTACGAGCAGTACTTC.

V and J are TRBV6-6 and TRBJ1-1, with D perhaps matching TRBD1 (5 bases). The CDR3 loop spans 13 amino acids. CDR1 is MNHNY, CDR2 SVGAGI, per germline (reference sequence). Trimming took 8 bases from V and 3 from J, leaving 13 bases between them. In DNA, the CDR3 is TGTGCCAGCTGCGTAATGGGGGACACTGAAGCTTTCTTT. It codes for CASCVMGDTEAFF.

This clonotype has a single count. This clone may be a read error of a much larger clone one base away. This chain uses TRBV12-3 or TRBV12-4 with TRBJ1-1, with D tentatively TRBD1 (6 bases). The CDR3 length is 14 residues. V was clipped by 5 bases and J by 7 bases, with 17 bases between them. DNA for the CDR3: TGTGCCAGCAGTCCCTCTCGGGGGGCCGGTGAAGCTTTCTTT. Its protein product is CASSPSRGAGEAFF.

In its sample, this clonotype was seen a few times. This chain joins TRBV28 and TRBJ2-7, with 7 positions matching TRBD1. This CDR3 contains 12 residues. Germline values: CDR1 MDHEN, CDR2 SYDVKM. With 5 bases clipped from V and 6 bases from J, the junction kept 4 bases outside the gene matches. The CDR3 coding sequence is TGTGCCAGCAGTCCCGGGACAGCCGAGCAGTACTTC. The encoded protein is CASSPGTAEQYF.

The J gene is TRBJ1-4, the V gene TRBV29-1; D possibly corresponds to TRBD1 (5 bases). Germline V gene lookup returns CDR1 SQVTM and CDR2 ANQGSEA. This CDR3 spans 13 amino acids. The V gene lost 7 bases and the J gene lost 8 bases, with 17 bases spanning the gap. CDR3 sequence: CSGLDRGREKLFF. CDR3 bases: TGCAGCGGGCTCGACAGAGGTCGGGAAAAACTGTTTTTT.

This clonotype occurred many times. The chain joins TRBV6-6 to TRBJ1-2; D is ambiguous. Trimming shortened V by 10 bases and J by 7 bases, and 16 bases separated the two germline ends. CDR3 length: 12 residues. Germline CDR1 MNHNY, CDR2 SVGAGI (reference sequence). The CDR3 loop reads CATAPEVVGYTF. DNA for the CDR3: TGTGCCACCGCACCCGAGGTGGTTGGCTACACCTTC.

This clonotype was observed once. The chain joins TRBV29-1 to TRBJ1-1, with D possibly matching TRBD1 (5 bases). Germline V gives CDR1 SQVTM, CDR2 ANQGSEA. The CDR3 is 10 residues long. The V and J ends lost 7 bases and 7 bases respectively, with 10 bases between them. The CDR3 here is CSGGGYEAFF. For the CDR3, the DNA is TGCAGCGGGGGGGGGTATGAAGCTTTCTTT.

V and J are TRBV5-1 and TRBJ1-5; 8 positions match TRBD1. The CDR3 is 17 amino acids. In germline, CDR1 is SGHRS, CDR2 YFSETQ. V lost 0 bases and J lost 2; bases outside the gene matches: 7. The CDR3: CASSLGPRGRGNQPQHF. In nucleotides, the CDR3 is TGCGCCAGCAGCTTGGGGCCCAGGGGGCGAGGCAATCAGCCCCAGCATTTT.

This chain joins TRBV11-2 and TRBJ1-5; no reliable D call. Germline V CDR1 and CDR2: SGHAT, FQNNGV. The CDR3 is 15 residues long. Trimming took 3 bases from V and 3 from J, leaving 12 bases between them. CDR3 amino acids: CASSLGLGLNQPQHF. DNA of the CDR3: TGTGCCAGCAGCTTGGGTCTAGGGCTCAATCAGCCCCAGCATTTT. Looking up the rest from reference TRBV11-2 and TRBJ1-5 gives the full variable domain: EAGVAQSPRYKIIEKRQSVAFWCNPISGHATLYWYQQILGQGPKLLIQFQNNGVVDDSQLPKDRFSAERLKGVDSTLKIQPAKLEDSAVYLCASSLGLGLNQPQHFGDGTRLSIL.

This clonotype was seen repeatedly, ten times or more. The CDR3 DNA is TGTGCCAGCTGGGCGGGGGCTGGAAACACCATATATTTT. Amino acid sequence: CASWAGAGNTIYF. This chain joins TRBV2 and TRBJ1-3; the D gene is possibly TRBD1 (5 bases). Per germline, CDR1 SNHLY and CDR2 FYNNEI. The CDR3 runs to 13 residues. The V end lost 8 bases, the J end lost 2 bases, and 10 bases lay between the germline ends.

This clonotype turned up a few times. This chain links TRBV2 with TRBJ1-5; D is undetermined. This CDR3 has 15 amino acids. Deletions cut 4 bases from V and 3 bases from J, with 13 bases between. Germline loops: CDR1 SNHLY, CDR2 FYNNEI. The CDR3 coding sequence is TGTGCCAGCAGTGGGGGTCGGACCTTCAATCAGCCCCAGCATTTT. Residues: CASSGGRTFNQPQHF.

The chain uses TRBV5-1 and TRBJ1-6; 7 positions match TRBD1. CDR1 is SGHRS and CDR2 is YFSETQ in the germline V gene. The CDR3 has 16 residues. Trimming cost V 4 bases and J 8 bases; bases outside gene matches: 12. The CDR3 loop is CASSLRPDTGDSPLHF. The CDR3, as DNA: TGCGCCAGCAGCCTACGCCCGGACACAGGGGATTCACCCCTCCACTTT.

This clonotype was picked up many times. V is TRBV7-3 and J is TRBJ1-1, with 8 nucleotides matching TRBD1. Trimming took 5 bases from V and 7 from J; bases not matched to a gene: 6. From germline, CDR1 is SGHTA and CDR2 FQGTGA. This CDR3 is 13 amino acids long. The CDR3 sequence is CASSLDRGVEAFF. CDR3 sequence (DNA): TGTGCCAGCAGCCTTGACAGGGGAGTTGAAGCTTTCTTT.

V is TRBV29-1 and J is TRBJ2-5; no reliable D call. The CDR3 is made up of 11 amino acids. CDR1 and CDR2 from the germline V gene are SQVTM and ANQGSEA. Trimming took off 6 bases at V and 5 bases at J, with 10 bases between the two ends. Here the CDR3 DNA reads TGCAGCGTCGATACGAGGGAGACCCAGTACTTC. Encoded protein: CSVDTRETQYF.

This clonotype has more than one count but fewer than ten. The CDR3 DNA follows: TGCAGCGTTGCCCTAGCGGGAGGCATGATGGGATTCGAGCAGTACTTC. Encoded protein: CSVALAGGMMGFEQYF. The V gene is TRBV29-1, the J gene TRBJ2-7, with TRBD2 identical over 11 bases. Germline trimming cut 4 bases from V and 6 bases from J; bases unmatched to any gene: 14. Germline lookup yields CDR1 SQVTM and CDR2 ANQGSEA. There are 16 residues in the CDR3.

The chain has TRBV2 and TRBJ1-5; the D gene is possibly TRBD1 (5 bases). The ends were cut back, 6 bases at V and 2 bases at J, with 8 bases in the middle. This CDR3 is 13 amino acids long. Germline assignment: CDR1 SNHLY and CDR2 FYNNEI. This CDR3 reads CASRGLRNQPQHF. CDR3 nucleotides: TGTGCCAGCAGGGGGCTTCGCAATCAGCCCCAGCATTTT.

Ten or more counts support this clonotype. The V call is TRBV29-1, the J call TRBJ1-2; the D is unclear. Germline V CDR1 and CDR2: SQVTM, ANQGSEA. V was shortened by 4 bases and J by 8 bases, with 11 bases between the two germline ends. The CDR3 length is 11 residues. The CDR3 here is CSVAGAEGYTF. The CDR3 DNA follows: TGCAGCGTTGCCGGCGCGGAAGGCTACACCTTC.

This clonotype was seen many times. The chain employs TRBV7-2 and TRBJ2-6; D assignment may be TRBD1 or TRBD2 (7 bases each). The CDR3 extends over 16 amino acids. Trimming took off 5 bases at V and 3 bases at J, with 14 bases between the two ends. The germline CDR1 and CDR2 sequences are SGHTA and FQGNSA. CDR3 nucleotides: TGTGCCAGCAGCGCCAGGGGGGGAGGTGGGGCCAACGTCCTGACTTTC. This sequence encodes CASSARGGGGANVLTF.

This clonotype was observed many times. The chain links TRBV19 to TRBJ1-6, with no clear D. From germline, CDR1 is LNHDA and CDR2 SQIVND (reference sequence). The V gene lost 5 bases and the J gene lost 8 bases, with 16 bases spanning the gap. The CDR3 runs to 15 residues. The CDR3 loop is CASSLPTGLYSPLHF. CDR3 coding DNA: TGTGCCAGTAGTCTACCAACCGGACTCTATTCACCCCTCCACTTT.

The chain couples TRBV2 to TRBJ1-4, with 7 bases identical to TRBD1. With 4 bases clipped from V and 3 bases from J, the junction kept 8 bases outside the gene matches. This CDR3 region has 16 residues. Germline CDR1 SNHLY, CDR2 FYNNEI. CDR3 in amino acids: CASSGYRDSPNEKLFF. DNA of the CDR3: TGTGCCAGCAGTGGGTACCGGGACAGCCCTAATGAAAAACTGTTTTTT.

The chain is built from TRBV24-1 and TRBJ1-1, with TRBD1 matching over 7 bases. V lost 2 bases and J lost 1; bases outside the gene matches: 3. The CDR3 has 15 residues. The germline V gene has CDR1 KGHDR and CDR2 SFDVKD. CDR3 in amino acids: CATSDSRGGNTEAFF. As DNA, the CDR3 is TGTGCCACCAGTGATTCCAGGGGGGGGAACACTGAAGCTTTCTTT.

This clonotype occurred many times. The chain is built from TRBV6-5 and TRBJ2-2; no clear D. Trimming left V 1 base short and J 7 bases short, with 10 bases between. The germline V gene has CDR1 MNHEY and CDR2 SVGAGI. The CDR3 is 14 residues long. DNA of the CDR3: TGTGCCAGCAGTTACTTGTTGAGTGTCGGGGAGCTGTTTTTT. This sequence encodes CASSYLLSVGELFF.

The chain links TRBV27 to TRBJ2-7; no clear D gene. CDR1 MNHEY and CDR2 SMNVEV come from the germline V gene (reference sequence). The germline V and J ends were trimmed by 1 base and 6 bases, with 10 bases remaining between them. This CDR3 comprises 13 residues. DNA of the CDR3: TGTGCCAGCAGTTTATTCCCTAATGGCGAGCAGTACTTC. Residues: CASSLFPNGEQYF.